Here is one TCR beta chain with its context. The antigen remains unidentified. This entry comes from a study of T-cell memory formation after mild COVID-19. As for the study in general: For the most part, TCR clusters were specific to one donor.

Study results and limitations: Chiefly within CM and EM were the contracting CD4+ clones; CD8+ ones were within EMRA. Researchers found some responding clones in pre-infection memory, a sign that cross-reactive memory joined.

It was 5'RACE with constant-segment primers that produced the TCR alpha and TCR beta cDNA libraries, which carried sample barcodes and UMIs. In TCRdb, the 5' RACE reads were re-called with MiXCR into one record per CDR3 protein. The sample carries roughly 580,000 distinct CDR3 sequences, around 17% recorded once. J lost 5 bases, V lost 7 bases, and 11 bases had no gene match. The CDR3 spans 16 residues. From germline, CDR1 is LNHDA and CDR2 SQIVND (reference sequence). The chain joins TRBV19 to TRBJ2-2, with TRBD1 matching 9 bases. Sequences were obtained from PBMCs or a T cell subset sorted from them (not recorded which). The TCR originated in an adult woman who had mild COVID-19 (a few samples of this study predate the infection). Cell type and time point are not known. For the CDR3, the DNA is TGTGCCAGTACCCGCGACAGGGGGACGCGAACCGGGGAGCTGTTTTTT. Amino acids: CASTRDRGTRTGELFF.